These 11 T cell receptor beta chains originate from one sample sequenced in a study of graft-versus-host responses after intestinal transplantation. Their cognate antigens are unknown. The protocol was immunoSEQ multiplex PCR, while the TCRdb copy is restricted to in-frame clones and leaves out a portion. The data show about 90,000 clones, around 90% seen once. Sequencing was performed on unstimulated CD4+ T cells sorted from spleen or lymph node cells, taken before transplant. Receptors were obtained from a human donor who was the organ donor for an intestinal transplant.

This chain uses TRBV14 with TRBJ2-5; 10 nucleotides align to TRBD1. The J call may be incorrect, as the DNA end agrees better with TRBJ2-7. Germline-derived CDR1 and CDR2 are SGHDN and FVKESK. The CDR3 runs to 15 residues. CDR3 loop: CASSPSRDRGYEQYF. As DNA, the CDR3 is TGTGCCAGCAGCCCTTCCCGGGACAGGGGCTACGAGCAGTACTTC.

The chain combines TRBV12-5 with TRBJ2-1; 10 positions agree with TRBD1. V trimming: 6 bases; J trimming: 6 bases; junction bases outside the gene matches: 14. This CDR3 comprises 17 residues. Per the germline V gene, CDR1 is LGHNT and CDR2 is FRNRAP. CDR3: CASGPRARDRGINEQFF. In DNA, the CDR3 is TGTGCTAGTGGCCCTCGGGCCCGGGACAGGGGCATCAATGAGCAGTTCTTC.

V gene TRBV27 combines with J gene TRBJ2-3; D remains unclear. The CDR3 has 13 residues. V lost 3 bases, J lost 4 bases, and 8 bases lay in between. Germline CDR1 MNHEY, CDR2 SMNVEV (reference sequence). CDR3 coding DNA: TGTGCCAGCAGTTTTTTTTCTTCAGATACGCAGTATTTT. Its protein is CASSFFSSDTQYF.

The chain recombines TRBV5-1 with TRBJ2-7, with D maybe TRBD2 (5 bases). V was pared by 0 bases and J by 2 bases, with 9 bases between. There are 14 residues in the CDR3. Germline V gene lookup returns CDR1 SGHRS and CDR2 YFSETQ. The CDR3 reads CASSLGTHAYEQYF. Here the CDR3 DNA reads TGCGCCAGCAGCTTGGGGACTCATGCCTACGAGCAGTACTTC.

This chain links TRBV5-4 with TRBJ1-4; D call uncertain. Germline-derived CDR1 and CDR2 are SGHNT and YYREEE (reference sequence). The V end lost 2 bases, the J end lost 8 bases, and 4 bases lay between the germline ends. This CDR3 has 11 residues. CDR3 loop: CASSFGEKLFF. DNA for the CDR3: TGTGCCAGCAGCTTCGGGGAAAAACTGTTTTTT.

This clone was seen only once. The rearrangement links TRBV5-5 to TRBJ2-1, with 7 bases aligning to TRBD2. This CDR3 has 16 amino acids. Germline V gene data show CDR1 as SGHKS and CDR2 as YYEKEE (reference sequence). Losses at the gene ends were 5 bases for V and 4 bases for J; bases not matched to a gene: 12. The CDR3 sequence is CASSLGRGSGYNEQFF. Written as DNA, the CDR3 is TGTGCCAGCAGTCTTGGGCGGGGGTCTGGTTACAATGAGCAGTTCTTC.

The V and J genes are TRBV7-3 and TRBJ2-2; 12 nucleotides match TRBD2. V trimming: 1 base; J trimming: 4 bases; junction bases outside the gene matches: 10. This CDR3 has 19 residues. Looked up from germline, CDR1 is SGHTA and CDR2 is FQGTGA. CDR3 loop: CASSLRGASGGAGTGELFF. CDR3 DNA: TGTGCCAGCAGCTTAAGGGGCGCTAGCGGGGGGGCCGGCACCGGGGAGCTGTTTTTT.

The genes are TRBV10-1 and TRBJ2-7; 7 nucleotides match TRBD1. After removal of 3 bases from V and 7 bases from J, the junction contained 9 bases not matched to a gene. Germline CDR1 is WNHNN and CDR2 is SYGVQD (reference sequence). The CDR3 sequence is 14 residues long. The CDR3 region has the DNA TGCGCCAGCAGTGAAACGGACAGGCTAGGGGAGCAGTACTTC. Protein sequence: CASSETDRLGEQYF.

This clone was detected once. The chain joins TRBV7-3 to TRBJ2-2; no reliable D call. The ends were cut back, 5 bases at V and 3 bases at J, with 10 bases in the middle. CDR1 is SGHTA, CDR2 FQGTGA, per germline. The CDR3 sequence is 14 residues long. Here the CDR3 reads CASSHGRDTGELFF. CDR3 bases: TGTGCCAGCAGCCACGGTCGGGACACCGGGGAGCTGTTTTTT.

J is TRBJ2-1 and V is TRBV6-6, with TRBD1 matching 7 bases. Germline CDR1 is MNHNY and CDR2 is SVGAGI (reference sequence). The CDR3 loop spans 15 amino acids. Trimming removed 2 bases from V and 6 bases from J; junction bases left unmatched: 7. The CDR3 sequence is CASSYIGGLSNEQFF. CDR3 bases: TGTGCCAGCAGTTACATAGGGGGCCTGAGCAATGAGCAGTTCTTC.

V usage is TRBV6-5 and J usage is TRBJ1-1; 7 nucleotides line up with TRBD1. Germline V gives CDR1 MNHEY, CDR2 SVGAGI. The CDR3 loop spans 14 amino acids. V lost 2 bases, J lost 5 bases, and 5 bases stayed unmatched. CDR3 DNA: TGTGCCAGCAGTTACCGCCGACAGGGAACTGAAGCTTTCTTT. It encodes CASSYRRQGTEAFF.